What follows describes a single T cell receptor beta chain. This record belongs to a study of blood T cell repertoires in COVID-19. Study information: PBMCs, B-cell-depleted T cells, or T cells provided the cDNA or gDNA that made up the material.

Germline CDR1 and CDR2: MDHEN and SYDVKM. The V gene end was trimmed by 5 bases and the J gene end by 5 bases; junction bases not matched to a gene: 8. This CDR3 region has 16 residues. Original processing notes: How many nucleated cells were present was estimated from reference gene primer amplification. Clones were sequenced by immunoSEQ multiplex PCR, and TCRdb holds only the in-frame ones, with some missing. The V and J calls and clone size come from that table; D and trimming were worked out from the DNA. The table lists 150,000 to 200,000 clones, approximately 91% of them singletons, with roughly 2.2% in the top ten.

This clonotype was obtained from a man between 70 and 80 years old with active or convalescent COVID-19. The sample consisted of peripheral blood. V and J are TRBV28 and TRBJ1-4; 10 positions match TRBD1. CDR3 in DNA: TGTGCCAGCAGTCCCCAGGGACAGGGGCTAAATGAAAAACTGTTTTTT. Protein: CASSPQGQGLNEKLFF.